Listed below are T cell receptor beta chains from one sample, sequenced in a study of T-cell memory formation after mild COVID-19. In TCRdb, the 5' RACE reads were re-called with MiXCR into one record per CDR3 protein. The profile shows 560,000 or so distinct CDR3 sequences, 17% of them singletons. Specimen: PBMCs or a T cell subset sorted from them (not recorded which). The receptors derive from an adult woman who had mild COVID-19 (a few samples of this study predate the infection). Cell type and time point are not known. Each CDR3 is given with its conserved first and last residue. The order of the fields is clone size, D gene, J gene, V gene, CDR3 DNA, CDR3 protein. D genes are given only for firm matches. The size entry is marked missing in some rows and otherwise reads once, few, many or a size class.

>.|.|TRBJ1-1|TRBV2
TGTGCCAGCAACAGAATGAACACTGAAGCTTTCTTT
CASNRMNTEAFF
>few|.|TRBJ2-1|TRBV5-6
TGTGCCAGCAGCTTCTCTCTCGCCCTACGCCGGGATGGGGGAGCACAGTTCTTC
CASSFSLALRRDGGAQFF
>.|.|TRBJ2-5|TRBV30
TGTGCCTGGAGTGTGCGGTTAAGGGAGACCCAGTACTTC
CAWSVRLRETQYF
>.|.|TRBJ1-1|TRBV5-1
TGCGCCAGCAGCTTGGTCGGGGGGCGCCTCACTGAAGCTTTCTTT
CASSLVGGRLTEAFF
>few|.|TRBJ1-3|TRBV20-1
TGCAGTGCTAGCGTCCAGGGGCCTGGAAACACCATATATTTT
CSASVQGPGNTIYF
>.|.|TRBJ2-7|TRBV6-2/TRBV6-3
TGTGCCAGCAGTAAGTTACCCGGGGCCTACGAGCAGTACTTC
CASSKLPGAYEQYF
>many|TRBD2|TRBJ2-1|TRBV27
TGCGCCAGCAGAGGACTAGCGGGTTACAATGAGCAGTTCTTC
CASRGLAGYNEQFF
>few|.|TRBJ1-2|TRBV12-3/TRBV12-4
TGTGCCAGCACCGATGATTTGCGTTATGGCTACACCTTC
CASTDDLRYGYTF
>.|.|TRBJ2-2|TRBV12-3/TRBV12-4
TGTGCCAGCAGCTTGGGAGGGGACAGGAGAGTGCAGAACACCGGGGAGCTGTTTTTT
CASSLGGDRRVQNTGELFF
>.|.|TRBJ2-3|TRBV30
TGTGCCTGGAGCCCCAATGTCCTCACAGATACGCAGTATTTT
CAWSPNVLTDTQYF
>many|TRBD1|TRBJ1-1|TRBV14
TGTGCCAGCAGCCGACAGGGTACGGTTTCTGAAGCTTTCTTT
CASSRQGTVSEAFF
>few|.|TRBJ1-6|TRBV7-9
TGTGCCAGCAGCTTGACCTCGGGGAATTCACCCCTCCACTTT
CASSLTSGNSPLHF
>many|.|TRBJ2-1|TRBV15
TGTGCCACCAGCAGAGGTTACAATGAGCAGTTCTTC
CATSRGYNEQFF
>few|.|TRBJ2-2|TRBV30
TGTGCCTGGAGTGTAGTCAACGCGAACACCGGGGAGCTGTTTTTT
CAWSVVNANTGELFF
>.|.|TRBJ2-3|TRBV5-1
TGCGCCAGCAGCTTGGATCCGGTAACAGATACGCAGTATTTT
CASSLDPVTDTQYF
>.|TRBD1|TRBJ2-7|TRBV6-2/TRBV6-3
TGTGCCAGCAGATTGTACAGGGGGCTCTACGAGCAGTACTTC
CASRLYRGLYEQYF
>.|.|TRBJ1-1|TRBV6-5
TGTGCCAGCAGAATTCGGGACTTAGGGAACACTGAAGCTTTCTTT
CASRIRDLGNTEAFF
>.|TRBD1|TRBJ2-7|TRBV15
TGTGCCACCAGCAGACGACAGGGAAGCTCCTACGAGCAGTACTTC
CATSRRQGSSYEQYF
>.|.|TRBJ2-7|TRBV25-1
TGTGCCAGCAGTGAAACGGGATTCGAGCAGTACTTC
CASSETGFEQYF
>few|.|TRBJ1-5|TRBV20-1
TGCAGTGCTCCTCAACCTCAGGCGAATCAGCCCCAGCATTTT
CSAPQPQANQPQHF
>few|TRBD1|TRBJ2-2|TRBV14
TGTGCCAGCAGCCAAATCGGGACAGCGAACACCGGGGAGCTGTTTTTT
CASSQIGTANTGELFF
>.|TRBD2|TRBJ2-5|TRBV4-2
TGTGCCAGCAGTCCCGGGACTAGCAAACATCAGGAGACCCAGTACTTC
CASSPGTSKHQETQYF
>few|TRBD2|TRBJ2-7|TRBV6-5
TGTGCCAGCAGCTCTTCCCGGACTAGCGCCCTGGGGGAGCAGTACTTC
CASSSSRTSALGEQYF
>.|.|TRBJ2-5|TRBV7-3
TGTGCCAGCAGCTTAAGCGGACTTAGCATGGAGACCCAGTACTTC
CASSLSGLSMETQYF
>.|.|TRBJ2-5|TRBV7-9
TGTGCCAGCAGCTTGAGTCGATTGGAGACCCAGTACTTC
CASSLSRLETQYF
>few|.|TRBJ2-6|TRBV19
TGTGCCAGTAGTTTTCCCGTGTCTGGGGCCAACGTCCTGACTTTC
CASSFPVSGANVLTF
>.|.|TRBJ2-3|TRBV10-3
TGTGCCATCAGTGAGTCTCCACCAGGCACAGATACGCAGTATTTT
CAISESPPGTDTQYF
>few|.|TRBJ2-7|TRBV7-9
TGTGCCAGCAGCCTACGGAGAAACCGGCCGGGTGAGCAGTACTTC
CASSLRRNRPGEQYF
>.|.|TRBJ2-7|TRBV14
TGTGCCAGCAGCCGTGAGGGACCCTACGAGCAGTACTTC
CASSREGPYEQYF
>few|.|TRBJ2-2|TRBV7-9
TGTGCCAGCAGGCGGGACAGGAACACCGGGGAGCTGTTTTTT
CASRRDRNTGELFF
>once|.|TRBJ1-2|TRBV3-1
TGTGCCAGCAGCCAAGTGGGCAATGGCTACACCTTC
CASSQVGNGYTF
>.|.|TRBJ1-4|TRBV19
TGTGCCAGTAGTATCCTCAGGGTTAATGAAAAACTGTTTTTT
CASSILRVNEKLFF
>.|TRBD2|TRBJ2-7|TRBV7-3
TGTGCCAGCAGCTTAGGTTCGCTAGCGGGAGCGGACGAGCAGTACTTC
CASSLGSLAGADEQYF
>.|.|TRBJ2-2|TRBV11-2
TGTGCCAGCAGCTTCACAGGAAGCGGTCCCGGGGAGCTGTTTTTT
CASSFTGSGPGELFF
>.|TRBD1|TRBJ2-1|TRBV6-6
TGTGCCAGCAGTTGGGGCAAGGACAGGGACTACAATGAGCAGTTCTTC
CASSWGKDRDYNEQFF
>.|.|TRBJ1-2|TRBV7-9
TGTGCCAGCAGTTCCCCCGTGGGCTACACCTTC
CASSSPVGYTF
>.|.|TRBJ1-5|TRBV10-3
TGTGCCATCAGTGACCGTCGCGATCAGCCCCAGCATTTT
CAISDRRDQPQHF
>many|TRBD1|TRBJ2-2|TRBV12-3/TRBV12-4
TGTGCCAGCAGCCGGACAGGGTTATTGGCCGGGGAGCTGTTTTTT
CASSRTGLLAGELFF
>few|.|TRBJ1-1|TRBV5-1
TGCGCCAGCAGAAACACAGGGATGAACACTGAAGCTTTCTTT
CASRNTGMNTEAFF
>many|.|TRBJ2-1|TRBV20-1
TGCAGTGCTAGTCGATCCCAGGGTTATATGGGCTACAATGAGCAGTTCTTC
CSASRSQGYMGYNEQFF
>.|TRBD1|TRBJ1-2|TRBV30
TGTGCAGGGGGACAGGGGTACTATGGCTACACCTTC
CAGGQGYYGYTF